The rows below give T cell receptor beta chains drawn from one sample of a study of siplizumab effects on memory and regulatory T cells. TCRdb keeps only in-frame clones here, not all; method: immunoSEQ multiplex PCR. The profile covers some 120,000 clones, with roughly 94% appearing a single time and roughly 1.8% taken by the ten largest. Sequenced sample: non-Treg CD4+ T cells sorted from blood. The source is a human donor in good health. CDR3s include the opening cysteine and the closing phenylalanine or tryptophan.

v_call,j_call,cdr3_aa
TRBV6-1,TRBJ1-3,CASSEGQTRNTIYF
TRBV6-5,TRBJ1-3,CASSFGQGADGNTIYF
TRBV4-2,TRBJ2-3,CASSQGRLAGEDTQYF
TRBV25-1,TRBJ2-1,CASSDFNPGDNEQFF
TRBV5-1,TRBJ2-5,CASSVTLGRTQETQYF
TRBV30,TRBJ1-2,CAWTRQGSVSYGYTF
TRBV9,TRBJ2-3,CASSTFTTDTQYF
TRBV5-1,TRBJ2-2,CASSYQGTGELFF
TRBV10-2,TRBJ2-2,CASSESDRGLFF
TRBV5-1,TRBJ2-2,CASRRDTGELFF
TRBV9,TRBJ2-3,CASSVELGADTQYF
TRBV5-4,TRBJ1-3,CASSLDPTRGNTIYF
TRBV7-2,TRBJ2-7,CASSSAYEQYF
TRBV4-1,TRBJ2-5,CASSQDPQETQYF
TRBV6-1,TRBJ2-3,CASSPEVDTQYF
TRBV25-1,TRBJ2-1,CASSDSGRNNEQFF
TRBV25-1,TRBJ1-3,CASSDSRQGHRNTIYF
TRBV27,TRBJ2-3,CASSLRSGAGTDTQYF
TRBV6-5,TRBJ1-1,CASSLRVGGGTEAFF
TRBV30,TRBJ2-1,CAWSVPSGVYNEQFF
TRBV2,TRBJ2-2,CATLAGENTGELFF
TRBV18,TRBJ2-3,CASSLSQTGRTDTQYF
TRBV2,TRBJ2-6,CASSFVTGANVLTF
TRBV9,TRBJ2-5,CASSVGVGQETQYF
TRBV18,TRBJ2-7,CASSPQGGGTYEQYF
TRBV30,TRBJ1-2,CAWSTGGTSKAGYTF
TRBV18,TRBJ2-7,CASSPTGNYEQYF
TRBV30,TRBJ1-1,CAWTTGVQGVVMNTEAFF
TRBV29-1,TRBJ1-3,CSADGGTGGNTIYF
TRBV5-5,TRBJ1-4,CASSPSTVWDEKLFF
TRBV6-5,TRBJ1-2,CASSVTGQYNYGYTF
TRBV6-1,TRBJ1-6,CASGPTNSPLHF
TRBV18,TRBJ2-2,CASSPIAGELFF
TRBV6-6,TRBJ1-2,CASSYPAGGYGYTF
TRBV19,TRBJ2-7,CASRPRGSHEQYF
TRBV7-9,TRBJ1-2,CASSPGQGRYGYTF
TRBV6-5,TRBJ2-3,CASGETGLGDTQYF
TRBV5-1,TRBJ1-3,CASSFGETIFYPSSGNTIYF
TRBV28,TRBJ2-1,CASSGGDMYNEQFF
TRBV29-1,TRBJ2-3,CSVEVIAGVGTDTQYF
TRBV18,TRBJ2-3,CASSPPVIAVITDTQYF
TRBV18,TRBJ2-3,CASSPSDSTDTQYF
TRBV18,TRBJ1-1,CASSPGGQGARTEAFF